The rows below give T cell receptor beta chains drawn from one sample of a study of long-term antiretroviral therapy in people with HIV. Profiling relied on immunoSEQ multiplex PCR, and the TCRdb table lists in-frame clones only, not all of them. The repertoire includes 25,000 to 30,000 clones, 85% to 90% of them detected once, and 4% to 5.5% sits in the top ten. The specimen was unsorted PBMCs, collected roughly 2.7 years after starting antiretroviral therapy. The receptors derive from a man between 40 and 49 years old with HIV. CDR3s leave out the opening cysteine and the closing phenylalanine or tryptophan.

length	V	J	CDR3
11	TRBV5-6	TRBJ2-7	ASSLAGSYEQY
11	TRBV7-2	TRBJ2-3	ASSLDRLDTQY
16	TRBV7-9	TRBJ2-4	ASSPPLPTGAEGYIQY
12	TRBV19	TRBJ1-1	ASSISPGGSEAF
12	TRBV5-1	TRBJ2-4	ASSLEEDKNIQY
11	TRBV7-6	TRBJ1-4	ASSLVAKEKLF
13	TRBV4-2	TRBJ1-2	ASSQDTSPGYGYT
12	TRBV5-1	TRBJ1-3	ASSDGQGGNTIY
11	TRBV6-5	TRBJ2-7	ASSFRQGYEQY
12	TRBV5-1	TRBJ1-1	ASSLAGGGTEAF
12	TRBV29-1	TRBJ1-4	SVAGETTNEKLF
12	TRBV28	TRBJ2-7	ASRPPGPSYEQY
13	TRBV5-4	TRBJ2-1	ASSLETIQGNEQF
13	TRBV4-1	TRBJ1-1	ASSQGNRINTEAF
10	TRBV4-1	TRBJ2-7	ASSQEGGEQY
13	TRBV7-2	TRBJ1-6	ASSLVTNGNSPLH
13	TRBV5-1	TRBJ2-2	ASSSRGENTGELF
13	TRBV14	TRBJ2-7	ASSPGRGRAYEQY
9	TRBV20-1	TRBJ1-2	SGDREWGYT
11	TRBV2	TRBJ2-1	ASSSSQVGEQF
13	TRBV27	TRBJ2-6	ASSSPSSGANVLT
14	TRBV21-1	TRBJ2-4	ASSKGARGRANIQY
12	TRBV28	TRBJ2-7	ASNQRAISYEQY
15	TRBV14	TRBJ2-3	ASSQESQLPLPDTQY
13	TRBV7-2	TRBJ2-7	ASSLQGGLRYEQY
12	TRBV11-3	TRBJ2-2	ASSTGANTGELF
13	TRBV7-2	TRBJ2-7	ASIPPSGGGYEQY
15	TRBV21-1	TRBJ1-2	ASSNLGWQGNNYGYT
12	TRBV6-1	TRBJ2-2	ASSEEGYTGELF
15	TRBV19	TRBJ2-3	ASRRGVYRASTDTQY
12	TRBV10-2	TRBJ2-7	ASRAAGASSEQY
14	TRBV28	TRBJ2-1	ASTPSWGTGSNEQF
13	TRBV4-1	TRBJ2-1	ASSQDGGGGERQF
13	TRBV28	TRBJ2-2	ASSWGLAVTGELF
13	TRBV30	TRBJ2-3	AWSRLAGGLDTQY
11	TRBV5-1	TRBJ2-3	ASSRSPTDTQY
14	TRBV4-1	TRBJ1-5	ASKEGSSFSNQPQH
14	TRBV29-1	TRBJ2-1	SVIRRTSGIWNEQF
10	TRBV5-1	TRBJ2-7	ASSLDAHEQY
11	TRBV30	TRBJ1-1	AWSVGRATEAF
13	TRBV7-2	TRBJ2-1	ASSPQAGAYNEQF